This T cell receptor (beta chain) was retrieved from a study of Ad26.COV2.S vaccination and SARS-CoV-2 variants. As for the study in general: Donor was one of the participants in the Ad26.COV2.S arm of the COV1001 trial. The study, taken as a whole, reports: The TCR breadth and depth analyses may have understated or missed part of the total T cell responses. Spike-specific TCR breadth was greater in vaccine than placebo recipients.

This clone came up once. Antigen unknown. Sequencing was performed with immunoSEQ multiplex PCR; in TCRdb, only in-frame clones are kept and a portion is missing. The repertoire holds around 450,000 clones, with about nine tenths as singletons. Sample treatment: roughly 20 received Ad26.COV2.S at low or high dose, single or two shots; about 5 received placebo; per-sample allocation not given. The samples were gathered on day 63 after the first injection of vaccine or placebo. The clonotype originates from a person between 18 and 59 years old who received the Ad26.COV2.S COVID-19 vaccine or a placebo. The sequenced sample was peripheral blood, obtained in a trial of Ad26.COV2.S vaccine versus placebo.

The CDR3 loop is CAIRAGLEFDNEQFF. CDR3 nucleotides: TGTGCCATCAGAGCGGGACTAGAGTTTGACAATGAGCAGTTCTTC. The chain couples TRBV10-3 to TRBJ2-1; TRBD2 matches at 8 bases. The CDR3 runs to 15 residues. Germline CDR1 reads ENHRY; CDR2 reads SYGVKD. Germline trimming cut 6 bases from V and 5 bases from J; bases unmatched to any gene: 9.